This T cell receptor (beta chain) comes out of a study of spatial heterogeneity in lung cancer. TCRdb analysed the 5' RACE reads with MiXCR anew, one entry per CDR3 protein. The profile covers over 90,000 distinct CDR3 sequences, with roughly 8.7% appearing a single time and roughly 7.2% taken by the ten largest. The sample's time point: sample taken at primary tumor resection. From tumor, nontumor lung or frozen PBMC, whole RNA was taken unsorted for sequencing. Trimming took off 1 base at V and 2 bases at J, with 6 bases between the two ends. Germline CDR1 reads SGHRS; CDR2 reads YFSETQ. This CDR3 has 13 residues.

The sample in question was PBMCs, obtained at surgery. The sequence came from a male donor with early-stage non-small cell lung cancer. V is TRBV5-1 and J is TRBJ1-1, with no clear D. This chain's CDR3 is CASSLLPNTEAFF. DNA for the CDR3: TGCGCCAGCAGCTTGCTTCCTAACACTGAAGCTTTCTTT. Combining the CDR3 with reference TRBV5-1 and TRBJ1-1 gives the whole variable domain KAGVTQTPRYLIKTRGQQVTLSCSPISGHRSVSWYQQTPGQGLQFLFEYFSETQRNKGNFPGRFSGRQFSNSRSEMNVSTLELGDSALYLCASSLLPNTEAFFGQGTRLTVV.